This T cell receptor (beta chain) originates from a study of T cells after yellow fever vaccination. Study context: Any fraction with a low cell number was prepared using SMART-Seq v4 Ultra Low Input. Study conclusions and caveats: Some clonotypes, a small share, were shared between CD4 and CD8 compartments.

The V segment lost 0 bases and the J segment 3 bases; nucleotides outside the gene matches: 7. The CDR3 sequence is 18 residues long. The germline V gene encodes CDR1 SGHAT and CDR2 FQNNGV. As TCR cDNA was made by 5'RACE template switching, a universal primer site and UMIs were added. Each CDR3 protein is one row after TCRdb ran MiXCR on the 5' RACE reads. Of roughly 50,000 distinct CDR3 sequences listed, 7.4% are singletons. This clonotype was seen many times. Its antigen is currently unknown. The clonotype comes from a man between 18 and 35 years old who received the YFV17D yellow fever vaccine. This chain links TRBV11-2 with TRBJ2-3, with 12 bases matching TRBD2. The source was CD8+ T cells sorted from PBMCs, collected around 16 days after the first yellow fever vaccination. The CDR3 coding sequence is TGTGCCAGCAGCTTAGAACTAGCGGGGGGAATTGTGACAGATACGCAGTATTTT. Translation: CASSLELAGGIVTDTQYF.